The 28 T cell receptor beta chains in this list originate from one sample, sequenced in a study of blood T cell repertoires in COVID-19 (dated by TCRdb to about 2020). Preparation of the library involved the immunoSEQ multiplex PCR assay. Imported from immuneACCESS, the table was reduced by TCRdb to in-frame sequences with V and J called. These copies leave out some clones; in studies compared against another copy, an unresolved V gene accounts for under half, and the cause of the remainder is not known. Within this sample are about 150,000 clones, with 60% to 85% of them counted one time only. The ten largest clones capture around 1.5% of the sample. Material: peripheral blood. These receptors were obtained from a man older than 75 with acute or convalescent COVID-19.

The genes are TRBV5-1 and TRBJ2-7, with 7 bases identical to TRBD1. V dropped 4 bases and J dropped 0; count of bases not matched to a gene: 7. CDR3 length: 15 residues. CDR1 and CDR2 (germline): SGHRS, YFSETQ. Written as DNA, the CDR3 is TGCGCCAGCAGCCCCGGGACAGCGAACTCCTACGAGCAGTACGTC. Translation gives CASSPGTANSYEQYV.

The V and J genes are TRBV4-2 and TRBJ1-1, with 8 bases identical to TRBD1. In germline, CDR1 is LGHNA, CDR2 YNFKEQ. The CDR3 has 16 amino acids. V lost 5 bases, J lost 1 base, and 9 bases stayed unmatched. The CDR3 nucleotides are TGTGCCAGCAGCTCACTGCCAGGGGGCTCGAACACTGAAGCTTTCTTT. The encoded protein is CASSSLPGGSNTEAFF.

The chain joins TRBV5-1 to TRBJ2-7; 8 nucleotides line up with TRBD2. The CDR3 is made up of 14 amino acids. J was trimmed by 1 base and V by 6 bases; bases with no gene match: 6. Germline V gene data show CDR1 as SGHRS and CDR2 as YFSETQ. CDR3 region: CASTIAGTSYEQYF. The CDR3 nucleotides read TGCGCCAGCACGATAGCGGGGACTTCCTACGAGCAGTACTTC.

This sequence joins TRBV28 and TRBJ1-2; tentative D call: TRBD1 (5 bases). Germline-derived CDR1 and CDR2 are MDHEN and SYDVKM. This CDR3 has 12 residues. The ends were cut back, 7 bases at V and 8 bases at J, with 14 bases in the middle. In DNA form, the CDR3 reads TGTGCCAGCACGGGGGGATCGCTCGGCTACACCTTC. Its protein is CASTGGSLGYTF.

V and J are TRBV2 and TRBJ1-2; no clear D gene. Germline lookup yields CDR1 SNHLY and CDR2 FYNNEI. Trimming pared 8 bases from V and 4 bases from J, leaving 8 bases between. The CDR3 covers 11 residues. The CDR3 loop reads CASEESYGYTF. Written as DNA, the CDR3 is TGTGCCAGCGAGGAAAGCTATGGCTACACCTTC.

This chain uses TRBV5-8 with TRBJ2-1, with TRBD2 matching 9 bases. The CDR3 loop spans 17 amino acids. Per the germline V gene, CDR1 is SGHTS and CDR2 is YDEGEE. V lost 4 bases and J lost 5; bases outside the gene matches: 13. The chain's CDR3 is CASSTGAGGLIHNEQFF. The CDR3, as DNA: TGTGCCAGCAGCACCGGGGCGGGGGGGCTAATACACAATGAGCAGTTCTTC.

This chain links TRBV7-8 with TRBJ1-6; 7 nucleotides match TRBD1. Unmatched junction bases numbered 2, after V lost 5 bases and J lost 7 bases. The germline gives CDR1 SGHVS, CDR2 FQNEAQ. This CDR3 contains 13 residues. CDR3 residues: CASSQGQNSPLHF. The CDR3 coding sequence is TGTGCCAGCAGCCAGGGACAGAATTCACCCCTCCACTTT.

The chain uses TRBV5-1 and TRBJ1-1; D gene unclear. CDR3 length: 13 amino acids. V was trimmed by 0 bases and J by 4 bases, leaving 7 bases between them. Germline V CDR1 and CDR2: SGHRS, YFSETQ. The CDR3 here is CASSLESLTEAFF. The CDR3 bases are TGCGCCAGCAGCTTGGAATCCCTCACTGAAGCTTTCTTT. The whole variable domain, remainder taken from reference TRBV5-1 and TRBJ1-1, is KAGVTQTPRYLIKTRGQQVTLSCSPISGHRSVSWYQQTPGQGLQFLFEYFSETQRNKGNFPGRFSGRQFSNSRSEMNVSTLELGDSALYLCASSLESLTEAFFGQGTRLTVV.

This chain connects TRBV7-2 to TRBJ2-2; 7 bases map to TRBD1. Germline CDR1 is SGHTA and CDR2 is FQGNSA. This CDR3 contains 15 residues. Trimming cost V 8 bases and J 3 bases; bases outside gene matches: 9. CDR3 nucleotides: TGTGCCAGCTGCCGGGACAGAACGGACACCGGGGAGCTGTTTTTT. This encodes CASCRDRTDTGELFF.

In this sample, this clone turned up a few times. The V call is TRBV4-1, the J call TRBJ1-2; TRBD1 aligns across 9 bases. The CDR3 consists of 18 residues. In germline, CDR1 is MGHRA, CDR2 YSYEKL. V was clipped by 2 bases and J by 1 base; unmatched bases: 11. The CDR3 coding sequence is TGCGCCAGCAGCCAACTCCGGGACAGGGCAGACTATAACTATGGCTACACCTTC. Its protein is CASSQLRDRADYNYGYTF.

The chain combines TRBV29-1 with TRBJ2-3, with no clear D. The ends were cut back, 5 bases at V and 0 bases at J, with 9 bases in the middle. Germline V gene data show CDR1 as SQVTM and CDR2 as ANQGSEA. This CDR3 is 13 amino acids long. The CDR3, as DNA: TGCAGCGTTCGGTCCTTGAGCACAGATACGCAGTATTTT. Its protein product is CSVRSLSTDTQYF.

The CDR3 nucleotides read TGTGCCAGCAGCTTGGTAGACACTGAAGCTTTCTTT. Translating gives CASSLVDTEAFF. This chain links TRBV5-4 with TRBJ1-1; D is undetermined. The CDR3 is made up of 12 amino acids. Germline values: CDR1 SGHNT, CDR2 YYREEE (reference sequence). V lost 0 bases and J 3 bases, leaving 3 bases between the germline ends.

This chain links TRBV28 with TRBJ2-1, with unresolved D. Per germline, CDR1 MDHEN and CDR2 SYDVKM. Trimming stripped 6 bases from V and 0 bases from J, with 12 bases between. The CDR3 consists of 15 residues. The CDR3 loop reads CASRAEMSSYNEQFF. The CDR3 DNA sequence: TGTGCCAGCAGGGCGGAGATGAGCTCCTACAATGAGCAGTTCTTC.

This clone was detected a few times. The chain is built from TRBV4-2 and TRBJ2-5; the match to TRBD1 covers 9 bases. Trimming at V came to 4 bases and at J to 3 bases, leaving 6 bases not matched to a gene. This CDR3 contains 15 residues. In germline, CDR1 is LGHNA, CDR2 YNFKEQ. The CDR3 loop is CASSLQGQGEETQYF. As DNA, the CDR3 is TGTGCCAGCAGCCTACAGGGACAGGGAGAAGAGACCCAGTACTTC.

As to this clone: Within the sample, other DNA sequences also encode this same CDR3. The gene calls are TRBV7-2 and TRBJ2-2; 10 positions agree with TRBD1. Germline V gene lookup returns CDR1 SGHTA and CDR2 FQGNSA. The V gene end was trimmed by 6 bases and the J gene end by 4 bases; junction bases not matched to a gene: 8. CDR3 size: 16 residues. CDR3 sequence reads: CASSLRQGAGTGELFF. The CDR3 DNA reads TGTGCCAGCAGTTTAAGACAGGGGGCTGGCACCGGGGAGCTGTTTTTT.

The chain couples TRBV19 to TRBJ1-2; TRBD1 agrees at 10 bases. The CDR3 consists of 16 residues. Losses at the gene ends were 0 bases for V and 8 bases for J; bases not matched to a gene: 9. Germline values: CDR1 LNHDA, CDR2 SQIVND (reference sequence). The CDR3 is CASSIDWLTTGGGYTF. The CDR3 DNA reads as TGTGCCAGTAGTATAGATTGGCTGACGACAGGGGGCGGCTACACCTTC.

The chain carries TRBV20-1 and TRBJ1-2; 10 bases align to TRBD1. CDR1 is DFQATT, CDR2 SNEGSKA, per germline (reference sequence). With 6 bases clipped from V and 9 bases from J, the junction kept 4 bases outside the gene matches. The CDR3 runs to 11 residues. CDR3 nucleotide sequence: TGCAGTGCCCGACAGGGGGCTCGCTACACCTTC. Its translation: CSARQGARYTF.

The V call is TRBV25-1, the J call TRBJ1-2, with 7 bases that match TRBD1. CDR3 length equals 14 residues. V was pared by 7 bases and J by 7 bases, with 12 bases of the junction left unmatched. The germline V gene has CDR1 MGHDK and CDR2 SYGVNS. Here the CDR3 reads CASMEYRGRVGYTF. The CDR3 nucleotides are TGTGCCAGCATGGAGTACAGGGGAAGGGTTGGCTACACCTTC.

This sequence joins TRBV19 and TRBJ1-2, with D tentatively TRBD1 (6 bases). The germline gives CDR1 LNHDA, CDR2 SQIVND (reference sequence). The CDR3 totals 12 residues. V lost 10 bases to trimming and J lost 8 bases, with 17 bases between them. The CDR3 sequence: CATGNRAGGYTF. CDR3 DNA: TGTGCCACCGGAAACAGGGCCGGGGGCTACACCTTC.

V and J are TRBV19 and TRBJ2-5; 14 bases line up with TRBD2. Trimming cost V 1 base and J 5 bases; bases outside gene matches: 6. The germline CDR1 and CDR2 sequences are LNHDA and SQIVND (reference sequence). The CDR3 sequence is 17 residues long. The CDR3 DNA reads TGTGCCAGTAGTATAGCTCGACTAGCGGGGGGGCTGGAGACCCAGTACTTC. Amino acids: CASSIARLAGGLETQYF. The complete variable domain, with remaining parts taken from reference TRBV19 and TRBJ2-5, reads DGGITQSPKYLFRKEGQNVTLSCEQNLNHDAMYWYRQDPGQGLRLIYYSQIVNDFQKGDIAEGYSVSREKKESFPLTVTSAQKNPTAFYLCASSIARLAGGLETQYFGPGTRLLVL.

The CDR3 DNA sequence: TGCAGCGTTGTTGGAATGGGGGCTCCCCCCGGGGATACGCAGTATTTT. Translating it yields CSVVGMGAPPGDTQYF. This sequence joins TRBV29-1 and TRBJ2-3; tentative D call: TRBD1 (6 bases). This CDR3 spans 16 amino acids. Trimming pared 4 bases from V and 6 bases from J, leaving 23 bases between. Germline CDR1 SQVTM, CDR2 ANQGSEA.

The chain joins TRBV10-1 to TRBJ2-6; unclear D gene. The CDR3 is 15 amino acids. Germline V gene lookup returns CDR1 WNHNN and CDR2 SYGVQD (reference sequence). The germline V and J ends were trimmed by 4 bases and 4 bases, with 11 bases remaining between them. The CDR3 sequence: CASSGSLGGANVLTF. DNA of the CDR3: TGCGCCAGCAGTGGATCCCTTGGCGGGGCCAACGTCCTGACTTTC.

The genes are TRBV7-3 and TRBJ2-2; 8 bases agree with TRBD1. The V gene's germline CDR1 is SGHTA and CDR2 FQGTGA. Losses at the gene ends were 2 bases for V and 4 bases for J; bases not matched to a gene: 9. This CDR3 spans 17 amino acids. The CDR3 sequence: CASSLGYGQGGTGELFF. The CDR3 DNA is TGTGCCAGCAGCTTAGGATATGGACAGGGAGGCACCGGGGAGCTGTTTTTT. Full variable domain (outside the CDR3, taken from reference TRBV7-3 and TRBJ2-2): GAGVSQTPSNKVTEKGKYVELRCDPISGHTALYWYRQSLGQGPEFLIYFQGTGAADDSGLPNDRFFAVRPEGSVSTLKIQRTERGDSAVYLCASSLGYGQGGTGELFFGEGSRLTVL.

V usage is TRBV25-1 and J usage is TRBJ2-1; 8 positions agree with TRBD2. The CDR3 is 16 amino acids. CDR1 and CDR2 from the germline V gene are MGHDK and SYGVNS. Losses at the gene ends were 2 bases for V and 4 bases for J; bases not matched to a gene: 7. CDR3 nucleotide sequence: TGTGCCAGCAGTGAAAGTCGCGGGGGGCTTTACAATGAGCAGTTCTTC. Protein product: CASSESRGGLYNEQFF.

This clone was seen once. The chain joins TRBV18 to TRBJ2-2; D is possibly TRBD2 (6 bases). The ends were cut back, 4 bases at V and 1 base at J, with 7 bases in the middle. Looked up from germline, CDR1 is KGHSH and CDR2 is LQKENI. CDR3 size: 14 residues. The DNA for the CDR3 is TGTGCCAGCTCACAGGGACTGAACACCGGGGAGCTGTTTTTT. It codes for CASSQGLNTGELFF.

The chain couples TRBV19 to TRBJ1-1, with 11 bases fitting TRBD1. Trimming at V came to 6 bases and at J to 4 bases, leaving 7 bases not matched to a gene. This CDR3 spans 15 amino acids. The germline CDR1 and CDR2 sequences are LNHDA and SQIVND (reference sequence). The CDR3 nucleotides are TGTGCCAGTAGAGATGTCGGGACAGGGGGCACTGAAGCTTTCTTT. Translated, it gives CASRDVGTGGTEAFF.

The V and J genes are TRBV6-4 and TRBJ2-7; D is possibly TRBD2 (6 bases). The CDR3 loop spans 13 amino acids. Germline assignment: CDR1 MRHNA and CDR2 SNTAGT. The V end was cut by 4 bases, the J end by 5 bases, with 12 bases between. The CDR3 reads CASSVSGLHEQYF. Written as DNA, the CDR3 is TGTGCCAGCAGTGTTTCGGGACTCCACGAGCAGTACTTC.

The rearrangement joins TRBV5-5 to TRBJ1-2; 10 nucleotides agree with TRBD1. This CDR3 comprises 15 residues. V lost 0 bases and J lost 4; bases outside the gene matches: 3. Germline CDR1 and CDR2: SGHKS and YYEKEE (reference sequence). The CDR3 spells CASSLGTGGPYGYTF. In nucleotides, the CDR3 is TGTGCCAGCAGCTTGGGGACAGGGGGTCCCTATGGCTACACCTTC.